Presented here are 23 T cell receptor beta chains from one specimen sequenced in a study of regulatory and conventional T cells in RAG deficiency. Blood CD4+ CD25-low CD127-high conventional T cells supplied the genomic DNA template. TCRdb's table, derived via immunoSEQ multiplex PCR, lists solely in-frame clones and lacks some. The sample shows 20,000 to 25,000 clones, 95% to 97% of them seen only once. A further study also used this sample, focusing on regulatory T cells. That work states: Primers: 52 TRBV forward and 13 TRBJ reverse.

The source material was CD25- CD4+ T cells sorted from blood. The receptors shown here come from a human donor in good health.

The chain recombines TRBV2 with TRBJ1-1; D possibly corresponds to TRBD1 (6 bases). CDR1 and CDR2 (germline): SNHLY, FYNNEI. The V and J ends lost 8 bases and 1 base respectively, with 17 bases between them. This CDR3 has 15 residues. The CDR3 nucleotides are TGTGCCAGCCATGCTCCGACAGGAGCGAACACTGAAGCTTTCTTT. Translation: CASHAPTGANTEAFF.

This sequence joins TRBV7-9 and TRBJ1-4; D perhaps matches TRBD1 (6 bases). This CDR3 region has 14 residues. Germline CDR1 SEHNR, CDR2 FQNEAQ (reference sequence). With 4 bases removed from V and 5 bases from J, the gap between germline ends came to 11 bases. CDR3 nucleotide sequence: TGTGCCAGCAGCTGGGGGCAGAGCAATGAAAAACTGTTTTTT. Translating gives CASSWGQSNEKLFF.

The gene calls are TRBV11-2 and TRBJ1-5, with D hard to call. The CDR3 has 13 amino acids. The germline CDR1 and CDR2 sequences are SGHAT and FQNNGV. V gave up 4 bases and J gave up 5 bases, with 9 bases separating them. The chain's CDR3 is CASSYGSDQPQHF. CDR3 coding DNA: TGTGCCAGCAGCTATGGGAGCGATCAGCCCCAGCATTTT.

The chain carries TRBV7-2 and TRBJ1-3; weak D call: TRBD1 (5 bases). Germline assignment: CDR1 SGHTA and CDR2 FQGNSA. The V gene lost 7 bases and the J gene lost 0 bases, with 13 bases spanning the gap. The CDR3 is 15 residues long. DNA for the CDR3: TGTGCCAGCACCACCTACCAGGGCTCTGGAAACACCATATATTTT. This encodes CASTTYQGSGNTIYF.

A single count supports this clone. The chain couples TRBV5-6 to TRBJ1-5, with 7 bases fitting TRBD1. J gave up 2 bases and V 2 bases, and 4 bases lay outside the gene matches. Germline-derived CDR1 and CDR2 are SGHDT and YYEEEE. This CDR3 spans 15 amino acids. CDR3 nucleotide sequence: TGTGCCAGCAGCTTAACAGGGGCTGGCAATCAGCCCCAGCATTTT. Translated, it gives CASSLTGAGNQPQHF.

CDR3 loop: CASSFQTNTGELFF. CDR3 bases: TGTGCCAGCAGCTTCCAGACGAACACCGGGGAGCTGTTTTTT. The chain recombines TRBV7-2 with TRBJ2-2; D is uncertain. Germline V lookup: CDR1 SGHTA, CDR2 FQGNSA. V lost 3 bases to trimming and J lost 0 bases, with 5 bases between them. This CDR3 contains 14 residues.

The V and J genes are TRBV4-1 and TRBJ1-1; 9 bases align to TRBD1. The CDR3 is 19 residues long. Germline CDR1 MGHRA, CDR2 YSYEKL. The ends lost 0 bases at V and 5 bases at J; junction bases unmatched: 16. Written as DNA, the CDR3 is TGCGCCAGCAGCCAAGATAGGTTGGGACAGGGTTCCCGACGAACTGAAGCTTTCTTT. Translating gives CASSQDRLGQGSRRTEAFF.

This chain joins TRBV30 and TRBJ2-5, with a tentative D call TRBD1 (5 bases). Germline lookup yields CDR1 GTSNPN and CDR2 SVGIG (reference sequence). The CDR3 consists of 14 residues. V was shortened by 3 bases and J by 5 bases, with 16 bases between the two germline ends. The CDR3 DNA is TGTGCCTGGAGCGCTGGCAGGGTGGGCGAGACCCAGTACTTC. This sequence encodes CAWSAGRVGETQYF.

The chain couples TRBV9 to TRBJ2-1, with 13 bases identical to TRBD2. V gave up 3 bases and J gave up 10 bases; unmatched junction bases: 7. Looked up from germline, CDR1 is SGDLS and CDR2 is YYNGEE. This CDR3 has 15 residues. The CDR3 sequence is CASSGTSGRPTEQFF. The CDR3, as DNA: TGTGCCAGCAGCGGGACTAGCGGGAGACCAACGGAGCAGTTCTTC.

The rearrangement uses TRBV5-1 and TRBJ1-2; 10 positions match TRBD1. J gave up 7 bases and V 2 bases, and 2 bases lay outside the gene matches. The V gene's germline CDR1 is SGHRS and CDR2 YFSETQ. This CDR3 comprises 13 residues. The CDR3 region has the DNA TGCGCCAGCAGCTTCGACAGGGGGCCTGGCTACACCTTC. Protein product: CASSFDRGPGYTF.

This chain connects TRBV18 to TRBJ2-1; 8 bases map to TRBD2. Germline CDR1 KGHSH, CDR2 LQKENI. This CDR3 is 15 amino acids long. J was trimmed by 13 bases and V by 3 bases; bases with no gene match: 14. The CDR3 nucleotides read TGTGCCAGCTCACCCTACCCTGGGGCTAGCGGGCGCCAGTTCTTC. It is translated as CASSPYPGASGRQFF.

The chain joins TRBV7-6 to TRBJ2-5; 8 nucleotides agree with TRBD1. Germline CDR1 reads SGHVS; CDR2 reads FNYEAQ. The V and J ends lost 1 base and 5 bases, in that order; junction bases with no gene match: 6. This CDR3 is 15 amino acids long. DNA of the CDR3: TGTGCCAGCAGCTTAGGGACAGGGTCTTGGGAGACCCAGTACTTC. This translates into CASSLGTGSWETQYF.

The gene calls are TRBV5-4 and TRBJ1-2, with TRBD1 matching over 7 bases. Per the germline V gene, CDR1 is SGHNT and CDR2 is YYREEE (reference sequence). The CDR3 spans 15 residues. The J segment lost 0 bases and the V segment lost 6 bases, leaving 8 bases of the junction unmatched. CDR3 residues: CASNEGTAANYGYTF. The CDR3 region has the DNA TGTGCCAGCAACGAAGGGACAGCCGCTAACTATGGCTACACCTTC.

This chain joins TRBV6-1 and TRBJ1-1, with a weak D call TRBD1 (5 bases). This CDR3 spans 14 amino acids. Trimming pared 0 bases from V and 1 base from J, leaving 6 bases between. Germline loops: CDR1 MNHNS, CDR2 SASEGT. The CDR3 DNA is TGTGCCAGCAGTGAAGCCGACAGGAACACTGAAGCTTTCTTT. Its protein is CASSEADRNTEAFF.

The chain carries TRBV2 and TRBJ2-2; weak D call: TRBD2 (5 bases). V lost 4 bases to trimming and J lost 6 bases, with 6 bases between them. CDR3 length: 12 amino acids. The germline V gene encodes CDR1 SNHLY and CDR2 FYNNEI. CDR3 protein: CASSGGPGELFF. DNA of the CDR3: TGTGCCAGCAGTGGAGGGCCCGGGGAGCTGTTTTTT.

This chain uses TRBV30 with TRBJ1-2; D perhaps matches TRBD1 (6 bases). Germline V gene data show CDR1 as GTSNPN and CDR2 as SVGIG (reference sequence). The CDR3 extends over 15 amino acids. Trimming pared 4 bases from V and 4 bases from J, leaving 19 bases between. CDR3 sequence reads: CAWTLPQGTGYGYTF. The CDR3 coding sequence is TGTGCCTGGACCCTACCCCAGGGGACGGGCTATGGCTACACCTTC.

This clone was picked up one time. The genes are TRBV5-4 and TRBJ2-1; 7 bases match TRBD2. This CDR3 is 13 amino acids long. CDR1 is SGHNT and CDR2 is YYREEE in the germline V gene (reference sequence). V shed 10 bases, J shed 7 bases, and the junction held 11 bases outside the gene matches. CDR3 loop: CAVLKRGGNEQFF. DNA of the CDR3: TGTGCCGTACTTAAAAGGGGAGGGAATGAGCAGTTCTTC.

The rearrangement links TRBV5-1 to TRBJ2-1; D may be TRBD1 (5 bases). Germline CDR1 SGHRS, CDR2 YFSETQ. The CDR3 consists of 15 residues. Between the trimmed V and J ends, which lost 6 bases and 3 bases, there was a span of 16 bases. CDR3 loop: CASTSGGQLYNEQFF. Written as DNA, the CDR3 is TGCGCCAGCACTTCCGGCGGACAACTCTACAATGAGCAGTTCTTC.

The chain recombines TRBV11-3 with TRBJ1-1, with TRBD1 matching over 8 bases. Germline lookup yields CDR1 SGHNT and CDR2 YENEEA. This CDR3 spans 15 amino acids. J gave up 5 bases and V 2 bases, and 7 bases lay outside the gene matches. The CDR3 nucleotides read TGTGCCAGCAGCTTAACGGGCAGGGGGCCAACTGAAGCTTTCTTT. It codes for CASSLTGRGPTEAFF. The full variable domain, its missing parts supplied by reference TRBV11-3 and TRBJ1-1, is EAGVVQSPRYKIIEKKQPVAFWCNPISGHNTLYWYLQNLGQGPELLIRYENEEAVDDSQLPKDRFSAERLKGVDSTLKIQPAELGDSAVYLCASSLTGRGPTEAFFGQGTRLTVV.

This chain uses TRBV15 with TRBJ1-2; a possible D gene is TRBD1 (5 bases). The CDR3 spans 15 residues. Germline-derived CDR1 and CDR2 are LNHNV and YYDKDF (reference sequence). V lost 0 bases to trimming and J lost 6 bases, with 14 bases between them. CDR3 nucleotide sequence: TGTGCCACCAGCAGAGATCTGCAGGGATGGGATGGCTACACCTTC. Translating gives CATSRDLQGWDGYTF.

This rearrangement joins TRBV6-1 to TRBJ1-1; maybe TRBD1 (5 bases). The V end was cut by 3 bases, the J end by 4 bases, with 9 bases between. The length of the CDR3 is 13 residues. Looked up from germline, CDR1 is MNHNS and CDR2 is SASEGT. This chain's CDR3 is CASSDLGGTEAFF. As DNA, the CDR3 is TGTGCCAGCAGTGATTTGGGGGGCACTGAAGCTTTCTTT.

The chain uses TRBV5-6 and TRBJ2-5; possibly TRBD1 for D (6 bases). Between the trimmed V and J ends, which lost 4 bases and 2 bases, there was a span of 9 bases. The V gene's germline CDR1 is SGHDT and CDR2 YYEEEE. There are 13 residues in the CDR3. The CDR3 DNA reads TGTGCCAGCAGCCCACAGGGACAAGAGACCCAGTACTTC. Protein product: CASSPQGQETQYF.

The V gene is TRBV25-1, the J gene TRBJ2-7, with 10 nucleotides matching TRBD1. Germline lookup yields CDR1 MGHDK and CDR2 SYGVNS. After removal of 5 bases from V and 6 bases from J, the junction contained 7 bases not matched to a gene. The CDR3 runs 14 residues. This CDR3 reads CASSYAGTGVEQYF. The CDR3 DNA reads TGTGCCAGCAGTTACGCCGGGACAGGGGTCGAGCAGTACTTC.